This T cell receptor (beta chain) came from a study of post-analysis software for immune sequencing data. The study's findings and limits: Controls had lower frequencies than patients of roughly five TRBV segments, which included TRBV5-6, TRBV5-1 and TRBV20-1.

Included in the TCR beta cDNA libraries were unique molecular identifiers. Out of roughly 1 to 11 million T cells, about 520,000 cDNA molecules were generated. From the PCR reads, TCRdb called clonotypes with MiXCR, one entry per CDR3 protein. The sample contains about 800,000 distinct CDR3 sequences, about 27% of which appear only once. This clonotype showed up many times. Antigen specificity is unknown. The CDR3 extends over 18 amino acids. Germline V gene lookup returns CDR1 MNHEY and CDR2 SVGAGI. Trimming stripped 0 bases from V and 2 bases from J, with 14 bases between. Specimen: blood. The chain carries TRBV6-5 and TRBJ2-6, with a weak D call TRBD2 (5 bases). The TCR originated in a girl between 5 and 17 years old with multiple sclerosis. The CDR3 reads CASSYSIGRGTGANVLTF. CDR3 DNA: TGTGCCAGCAGTTACTCGATCGGTCGGGGAACTGGGGCCAACGTCCTGACTTTC.